Only one count was recorded for the clone carrying this T cell receptor beta chain. The antigen remains undetermined. The data were taken from a study of T cells in localized non-small cell lung cancer. TCRdb keeps only in-frame clones here, not all; method: immunoSEQ multiplex PCR. This sample has under 65,000 clones, with roughly 90% found just once. CDR1 is SEHNR and CDR2 is FQNEAQ in the germline V gene (reference sequence). The V gene lost 5 bases and the J gene lost 4 bases, with 14 bases spanning the gap. The CDR3 spans 14 residues. Study outcomes and limitations: A median around 57 of the top 100 tumor clones appeared in adjacent lung.

Sequencing used peripheral blood, obtained before any cancer treatment. The V call is TRBV7-9, the J call TRBJ1-1; D call uncertain. This receptor was obtained from a man aged 35-69 years with stage I squamous cell lung carcinoma. The CDR3 sequence: CASSREPTATEAFF. The CDR3 coding sequence is TGTGCCAGCAGCCGAGAACCGACGGCCACTGAAGCTTTCTTT.